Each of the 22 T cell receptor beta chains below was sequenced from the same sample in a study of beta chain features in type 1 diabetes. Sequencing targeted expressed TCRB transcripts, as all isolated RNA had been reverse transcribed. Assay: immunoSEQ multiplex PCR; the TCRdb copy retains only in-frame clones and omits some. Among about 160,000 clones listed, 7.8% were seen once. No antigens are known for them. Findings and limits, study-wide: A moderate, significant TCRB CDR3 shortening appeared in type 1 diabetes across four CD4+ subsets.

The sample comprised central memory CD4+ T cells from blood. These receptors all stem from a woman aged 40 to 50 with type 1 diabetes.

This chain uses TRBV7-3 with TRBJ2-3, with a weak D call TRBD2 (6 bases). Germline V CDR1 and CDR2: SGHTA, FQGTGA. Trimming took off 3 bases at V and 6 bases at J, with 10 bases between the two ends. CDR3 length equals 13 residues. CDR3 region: CASSLYRGDTQYF. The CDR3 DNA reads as TGTGCCAGCAGCTTGTACCGGGGGGATACGCAGTATTTT.

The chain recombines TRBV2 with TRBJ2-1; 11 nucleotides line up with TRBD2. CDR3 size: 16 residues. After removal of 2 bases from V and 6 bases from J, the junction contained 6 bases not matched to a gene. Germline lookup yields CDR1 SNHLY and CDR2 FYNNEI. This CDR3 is CASSERGTSGPNEQFF. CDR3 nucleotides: TGTGCCAGCAGTGAAAGGGGGACTAGCGGTCCCAATGAGCAGTTCTTC.

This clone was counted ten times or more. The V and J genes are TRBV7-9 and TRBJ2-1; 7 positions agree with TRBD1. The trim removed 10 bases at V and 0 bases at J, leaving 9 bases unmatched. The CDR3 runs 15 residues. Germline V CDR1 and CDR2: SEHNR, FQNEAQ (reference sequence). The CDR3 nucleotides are TGTGCCACTTCGACAGGGCTCAGCTCCTACAATGAGCAGTTCTTC. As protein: CATSTGLSSYNEQFF. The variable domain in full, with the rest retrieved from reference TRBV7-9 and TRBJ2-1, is DTGVSQNPRHKITKRGQNVTFRCDPISEHNRLYWYRQTLGQGPEFLTYFQNEAQLEKSRLLSDRFSAERPKGSFSTLEIQRTEQGDSAMYLCATSTGLSSYNEQFFGPGTRLTVL.

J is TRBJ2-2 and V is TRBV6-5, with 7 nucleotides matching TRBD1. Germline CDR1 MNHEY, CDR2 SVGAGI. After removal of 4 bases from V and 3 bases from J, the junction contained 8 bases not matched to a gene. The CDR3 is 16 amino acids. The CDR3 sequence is CASSSPTGMYTGELFF. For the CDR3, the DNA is TGTGCCAGCAGTTCCCCGACAGGGATGTACACCGGGGAGCTGTTTTTT.

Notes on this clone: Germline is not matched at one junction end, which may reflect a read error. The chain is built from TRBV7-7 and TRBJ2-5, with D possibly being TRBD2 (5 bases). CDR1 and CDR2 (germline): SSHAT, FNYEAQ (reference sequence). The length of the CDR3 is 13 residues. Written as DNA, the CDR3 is TGTGCTAGCAGCTTCGGGGTCCAAGAGACCCAGTACTTC. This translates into CASSFGVQETQYF.

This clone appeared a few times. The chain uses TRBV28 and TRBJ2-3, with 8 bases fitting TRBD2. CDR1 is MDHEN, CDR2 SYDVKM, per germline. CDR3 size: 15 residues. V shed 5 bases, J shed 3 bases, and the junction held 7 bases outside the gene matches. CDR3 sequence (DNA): TGTGCCAGCAGTGGCCAGCGGGGGTTAACAGATACGCAGTATTTT. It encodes CASSGQRGLTDTQYF.

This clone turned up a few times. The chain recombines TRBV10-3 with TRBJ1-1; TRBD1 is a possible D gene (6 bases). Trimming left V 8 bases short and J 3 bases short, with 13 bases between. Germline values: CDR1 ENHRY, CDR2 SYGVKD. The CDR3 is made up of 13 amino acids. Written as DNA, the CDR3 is TGTGCCATCGGAGCACAGGGTGACACTGAAGCTTTCTTT. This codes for CAIGAQGDTEAFF.

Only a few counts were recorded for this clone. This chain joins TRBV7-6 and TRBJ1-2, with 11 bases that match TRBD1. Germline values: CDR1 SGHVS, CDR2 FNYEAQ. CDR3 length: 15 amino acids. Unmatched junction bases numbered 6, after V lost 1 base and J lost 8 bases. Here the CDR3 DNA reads TGTGCCAGCAGCTTAGGGAGGGGGACAGGGGGAGGCTACACCTTC. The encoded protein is CASSLGRGTGGGYTF. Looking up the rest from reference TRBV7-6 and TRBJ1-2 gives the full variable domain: GAGVSQSPRYKVTKRGQDVALRCDPISGHVSLYWYRQALGQGPEFLTYFNYEAQQDKSGLPNDRFSAERPEGSISTLTIQRTEQRDSAMYRCASSLGRGTGGGYTFGSGTRLTVV.

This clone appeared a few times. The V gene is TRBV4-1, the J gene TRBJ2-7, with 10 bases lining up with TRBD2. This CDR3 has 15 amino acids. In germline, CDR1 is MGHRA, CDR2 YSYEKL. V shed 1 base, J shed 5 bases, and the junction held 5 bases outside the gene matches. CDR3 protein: CASSQATTSGNEQYF. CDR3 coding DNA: TGCGCCAGCAGCCAAGCCACCACTAGCGGGAACGAGCAGTACTTC.

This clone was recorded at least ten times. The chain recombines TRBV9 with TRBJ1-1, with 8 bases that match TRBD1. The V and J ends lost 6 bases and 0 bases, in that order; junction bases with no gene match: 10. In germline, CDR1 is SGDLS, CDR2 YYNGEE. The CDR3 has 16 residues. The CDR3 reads CASTKGQELMNTEAFF. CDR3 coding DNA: TGTGCCAGCACTAAGGGACAGGAGCTAATGAACACTGAAGCTTTCTTT.

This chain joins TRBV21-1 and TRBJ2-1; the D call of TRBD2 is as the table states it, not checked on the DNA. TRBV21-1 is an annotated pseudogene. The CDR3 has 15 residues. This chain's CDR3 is CASNLAGGRDNEQFF. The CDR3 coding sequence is TGTGCCAGCAACCTAGCGGGAGGGCGGGACAATGAGCAGTTCTTC.

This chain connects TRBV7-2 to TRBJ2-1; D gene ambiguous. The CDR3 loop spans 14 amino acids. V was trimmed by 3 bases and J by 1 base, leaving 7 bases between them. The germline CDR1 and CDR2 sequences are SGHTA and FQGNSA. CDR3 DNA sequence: TGTGCCAGCAGCTTGATACTATCCTACAATGAGCAGTTCTTC. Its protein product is CASSLILSYNEQFF. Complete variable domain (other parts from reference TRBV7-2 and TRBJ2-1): GAGVSQSPSNKVTEKGKDVELRCDPISGHTALYWYRQSLGQGLEFLIYFQGNSAPDKSGLPSDRFSAERTGGSVSTLTIQRTQQEDSAVYLCASSLILSYNEQFFGPGTRLTVL.

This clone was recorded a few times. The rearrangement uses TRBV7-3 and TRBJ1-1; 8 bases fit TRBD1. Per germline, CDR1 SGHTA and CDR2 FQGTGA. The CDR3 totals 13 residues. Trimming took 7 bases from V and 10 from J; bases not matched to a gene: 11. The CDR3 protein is CASTVSRDRRAFF. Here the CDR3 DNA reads TGTGCCAGCACCGTTTCCCGGGACAGGCGAGCTTTCTTT.

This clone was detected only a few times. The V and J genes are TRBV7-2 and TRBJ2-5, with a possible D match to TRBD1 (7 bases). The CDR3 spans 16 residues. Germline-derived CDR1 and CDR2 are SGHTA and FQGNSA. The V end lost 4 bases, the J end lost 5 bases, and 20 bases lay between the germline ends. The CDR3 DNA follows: TGTGCCAGCAGCTCCTCTTTGACAGGGAGGAGTGAGACCCAGTACTTC. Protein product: CASSSSLTGRSETQYF.

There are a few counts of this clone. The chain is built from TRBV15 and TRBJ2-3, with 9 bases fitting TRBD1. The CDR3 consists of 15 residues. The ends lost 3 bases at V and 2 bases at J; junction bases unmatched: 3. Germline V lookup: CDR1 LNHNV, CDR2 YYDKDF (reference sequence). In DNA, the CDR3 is TGTGCCACCAGCAGGGGACAGGGAAACACAGATACGCAGTATTTT. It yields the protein CATSRGQGNTDTQYF. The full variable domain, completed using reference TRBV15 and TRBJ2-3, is DAMVIQNPRYQVTQFGKPVTLSCSQTLNHNVMYWYQQKSSQAPKLLFHYYDKDFNNEADTPDNFQSRRPNTSFCFLDIRSPGLGDTAMYLCATSRGQGNTDTQYFGPGTRLTVL.

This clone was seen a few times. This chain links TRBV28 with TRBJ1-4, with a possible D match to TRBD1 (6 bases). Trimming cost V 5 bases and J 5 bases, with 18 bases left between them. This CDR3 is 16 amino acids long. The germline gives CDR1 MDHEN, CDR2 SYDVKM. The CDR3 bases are TGTGCCAGCAGTCATCCCCAAGGGGGGGCGAATGAAAAACTGTTTTTT. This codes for CASSHPQGGANEKLFF.

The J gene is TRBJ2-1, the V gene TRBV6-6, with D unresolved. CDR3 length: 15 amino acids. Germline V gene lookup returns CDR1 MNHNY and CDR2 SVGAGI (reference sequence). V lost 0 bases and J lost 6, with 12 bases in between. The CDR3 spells CASSYSATDSNEQFF. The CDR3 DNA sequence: TGTGCCAGCAGTTACTCAGCGACTGATAGCAATGAGCAGTTCTTC.

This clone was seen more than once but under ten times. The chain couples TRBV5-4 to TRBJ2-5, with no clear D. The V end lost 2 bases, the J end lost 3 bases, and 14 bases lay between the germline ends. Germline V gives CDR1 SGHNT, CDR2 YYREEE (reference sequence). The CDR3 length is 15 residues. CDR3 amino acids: CASSFSLGREETQYF. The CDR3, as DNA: TGTGCCAGCAGCTTCTCATTAGGTCGGGAAGAGACCCAGTACTTC. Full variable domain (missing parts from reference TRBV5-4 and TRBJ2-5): ETGVTQSPTHLIKTRGQQVTLRCSSQSGHNTVSWYQQALGQGPQFIFQYYREEENGRGNFPPRFSGLQFPNYSSELNVNALELDDSALYLCASSFSLGREETQYFGPGTRLLVL.

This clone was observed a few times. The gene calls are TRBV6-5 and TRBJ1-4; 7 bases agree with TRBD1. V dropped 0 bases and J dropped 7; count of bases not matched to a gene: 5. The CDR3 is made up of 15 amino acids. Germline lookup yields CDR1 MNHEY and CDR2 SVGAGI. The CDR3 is CASSYSTGRGEKLFF. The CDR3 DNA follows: TGTGCCAGCAGTTACTCGACAGGGCGAGGTGAAAAACTGTTTTTT.

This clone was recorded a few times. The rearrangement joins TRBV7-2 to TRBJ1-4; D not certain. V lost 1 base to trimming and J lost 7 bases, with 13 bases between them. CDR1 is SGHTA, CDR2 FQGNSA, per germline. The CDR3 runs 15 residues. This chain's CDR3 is CASSLVSDWSEKLFF. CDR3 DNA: TGTGCCAGCAGCTTAGTTAGTGACTGGAGTGAAAAACTGTTTTTT.

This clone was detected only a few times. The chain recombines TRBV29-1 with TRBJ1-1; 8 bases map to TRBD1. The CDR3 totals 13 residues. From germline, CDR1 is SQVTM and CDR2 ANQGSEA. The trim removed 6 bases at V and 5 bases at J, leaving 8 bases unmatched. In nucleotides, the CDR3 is TGCAGCGTCGGACAGGGAGGGGGGACTGAAGCTTTCTTT. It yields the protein CSVGQGGGTEAFF.

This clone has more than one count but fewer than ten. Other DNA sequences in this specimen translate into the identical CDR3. The CDR3 here is CASSRTGNSYEQYF. The CDR3 coding sequence is TGCGCCAGCAGCAGGACGGGGAACTCCTACGAGCAGTACTTC. The chain joins TRBV4-3 to TRBJ2-7; D may be TRBD2 (5 bases). V shed 5 bases and J shed 0 bases, with 11 bases lying between them. The CDR3 contains 14 residues. In germline, CDR1 is LGHNA, CDR2 YSLEER.